This entry lists 27 T cell receptor beta chains sequenced from one sample in a study of blood T cell repertoires in COVID-19 (dated by TCRdb to the early 2020s). Library creation used the immunoSEQ multiplex PCR assay. Sourced from immuneACCESS, this table was stored by TCRdb with only in-frame sequences that have V and J called. A share of the clones is absent; for the studies checked, an unresolved V gene accounts for under half, and the remainder has no known explanation. Recorded for this sample are over 200,000 clones; around 86% of them occurred a single time. The ten largest clones add up to more than 5.5% of the sample. The sample consisted of peripheral blood. The receptors here all came from a man in his fifties or sixties who had recovered from COVID-19.

The chain has TRBV5-1 and TRBJ2-7, with 8 bases matching TRBD1. V shed 1 base, J shed 6 bases, and the junction held 6 bases outside the gene matches. Germline assignment: CDR1 SGHRS and CDR2 YFSETQ. The CDR3 has 14 amino acids. This CDR3 is CASSLWTGSLEQYF. CDR3 bases: TGCGCCAGCAGCTTGTGGACAGGGAGTCTCGAGCAGTACTTC.

This clone showed up just once. This chain joins TRBV5-4 and TRBJ2-7, with 7 nucleotides matching TRBD2. CDR1 SGHNT and CDR2 YYREEE come from the germline V gene (reference sequence). This CDR3 has 17 residues. V shed 3 bases and J 2 bases; nucleotides not matched to a gene: 14. The CDR3 protein is CASSSPAGQRGAYEQYF. Written as DNA, the CDR3 is TGTGCCAGCAGCTCCCCAGCGGGGCAGCGGGGAGCCTACGAGCAGTACTTC. The variable domain in full, with the rest retrieved from reference TRBV5-4 and TRBJ2-7, is ETGVTQSPTHLIKTRGQQVTLRCSSQSGHNTVSWYQQALGQGPQFIFQYYREEENGRGNFPPRFSGLQFPNYSSELNVNALELDDSALYLCASSSPAGQRGAYEQYFGPGTRLTVT.

The V gene is TRBV28, the J gene TRBJ2-5; 9 bases fit TRBD2. Trimming at V came to 6 bases and at J to 3 bases, leaving 2 bases not matched to a gene. The CDR3 length is 13 residues. Germline CDR1 MDHEN, CDR2 SYDVKM. CDR3 DNA sequence: TGTGCCAGCAGAGCTAGCGGGAAAGAGACCCAGTACTTC. It is translated as CASRASGKETQYF.

The V and J genes are TRBV5-1 and TRBJ2-7; the match to TRBD2 covers 9 bases. Germline CDR1 and CDR2: SGHRS and YFSETQ. The CDR3 runs 15 residues. With 5 bases clipped from V and 1 base from J, the junction kept 7 bases outside the gene matches. CDR3 protein: CASRIAGERSYEQYF. The CDR3 DNA follows: TGCGCCAGCAGAATAGCGGGGGAGAGGTCCTACGAGCAGTACTTC.

This sequence joins TRBV6-4 and TRBJ1-3, with D perhaps TRBD1 (6 bases). CDR1 MRHNA and CDR2 SNTAGT come from the germline V gene. This CDR3 is built from 13 residues. The ends were cut back, 11 bases at V and 2 bases at J, with 13 bases in the middle. CDR3 sequence reads: CASRGAPGNTIYF. The CDR3 bases are TGTGCCTCCAGGGGAGCCCCTGGAAACACCATATATTTT.

This sequence joins TRBV7-9 and TRBJ2-5; 7 nucleotides line up with TRBD1. V gave up 1 base and J gave up 0 bases; unmatched junction bases: 2. CDR1 is SEHNR, CDR2 FQNEAQ, per germline (reference sequence). The length of the CDR3 is 15 residues. The CDR3 sequence is CASSLGDSYQETQYF. In nucleotides, the CDR3 is TGTGCCAGCAGCTTAGGGGACAGCTACCAAGAGACCCAGTACTTC.

This rearrangement joins TRBV19 to TRBJ2-7, with 12 positions matching TRBD2. In germline, CDR1 is LNHDA, CDR2 SQIVND (reference sequence). Trimming removed 5 bases from V and 2 bases from J; junction bases left unmatched: 7. The CDR3 length is 16 residues. CDR3 DNA sequence: TGTGCCAGTAGTCCCCGACTAGCGGGGGCCCCCTACGAGCAGTACTTC. Protein: CASSPRLAGAPYEQYF.

This chain links TRBV6-5 with TRBJ1-1, with TRBD1 as a possible D gene (5 bases). There are 15 residues in the CDR3. Germline CDR1 is MNHEY and CDR2 is SVGAGI. Trimming removed 0 bases at V and 5 bases at J, with 13 bases between. The CDR3 region is CASSYSGGGWTEAFF. The CDR3 DNA reads TGTGCCAGCAGTTACTCCGGGGGTGGATGGACTGAAGCTTTCTTT.

The V and J genes are TRBV6-5 and TRBJ1-1, with D tentatively TRBD1 (5 bases). The V and J ends lost 5 bases and 1 base respectively, with 11 bases between them. CDR1 is MNHEY, CDR2 SVGAGI, per germline. The CDR3 sequence is 14 residues long. The CDR3 spells CASSPIQGNTEAFF. CDR3 DNA: TGTGCCAGCAGTCCAATTCAGGGGAACACTGAAGCTTTCTTT.

The rearrangement uses TRBV28 and TRBJ1-1; D call uncertain. V was pared by 7 bases and J by 3 bases, with 18 bases between. The CDR3 sequence is 15 residues long. From germline, CDR1 is MDHEN and CDR2 SYDVKM. CDR3: CASINSGLWYTEAFF. CDR3 DNA: TGTGCCAGCATCAATTCCGGACTTTGGTACACTGAAGCTTTCTTT.

The V call is TRBV30, the J call TRBJ2-1, with D unclear. Trimming pared 2 bases from V and 0 bases from J, leaving 11 bases between. Germline V lookup: CDR1 GTSNPN, CDR2 SVGIG (reference sequence). This CDR3 contains 15 residues. The CDR3 region has the DNA TGTGCCTGGAGTTCCAACTCGAGCTCCTACAATGAGCAGTTCTTC. Translation gives CAWSSNSSSYNEQFF.

This chain joins TRBV5-5 and TRBJ1-5; possible D gene TRBD1, 6 bases. CDR3 size: 15 residues. With 4 bases removed from V and 1 base from J, the gap between germline ends came to 12 bases. The germline V gene encodes CDR1 SGHKS and CDR2 YYEKEE (reference sequence). The CDR3 is CASSLWTASNQPQHF. The CDR3 coding sequence is TGTGCCAGCAGCCTCTGGACAGCCAGCAATCAGCCCCAGCATTTT.

V and J are TRBV27 and TRBJ1-4, with D tentatively TRBD1 (5 bases). This CDR3 contains 13 residues. Germline assignment: CDR1 MNHEY and CDR2 SMNVEV (reference sequence). The V end was cut by 6 bases, the J end by 4 bases, with 9 bases between. This CDR3 reads CASSDRFNEKLFF. In nucleotides, the CDR3 is TGTGCCAGCAGCGACAGATTTAATGAAAAACTGTTTTTT.

This clone occurred once. The rearrangement joins TRBV19 to TRBJ1-1; TRBD1 might be the D (5 bases). This CDR3 comprises 14 residues. Trimming cost V 5 bases and J 3 bases, with 13 bases left between them. Germline assignment: CDR1 LNHDA and CDR2 SQIVND (reference sequence). CDR3: CASSARRGDTEAFF. The CDR3 DNA sequence: TGTGCCAGTAGTGCACGACGGGGGGACACTGAAGCTTTCTTT.

A single count supports this clone. The rearrangement uses TRBV27 and TRBJ2-1, with TRBD1 identical over 9 bases. The CDR3 spans 15 residues. Per germline, CDR1 MNHEY and CDR2 SMNVEV (reference sequence). With 6 bases clipped from V and 9 bases from J, the junction kept 12 bases outside the gene matches. The CDR3 DNA sequence: TGTGCCAGCAGGGGACAGGGTGGAAGGTATAGTGAGCAGTTCTTC. Its protein product is CASRGQGGRYSEQFF.

This clone was recorded once. The chain combines TRBV5-5 with TRBJ2-3, with TRBD1 matching over 8 bases. With V trimmed by 3 bases and J by 2 bases, 14 bases remained unmatched. This CDR3 comprises 18 residues. Germline V gene sequence: CDR1 SGHKS, CDR2 YYEKEE (reference sequence). The CDR3 reads CASSWRSAQGQDTDTQYF. The CDR3 DNA follows: TGTGCCAGCAGCTGGAGGAGTGCACAGGGACAGGACACAGATACGCAGTATTTT.

The table lists this clone with a few counts. This chain connects TRBV5-1 to TRBJ2-5, with 10 nucleotides matching TRBD1. The junction had 0 bases not matched to a gene; V was cut back by 0 bases and J by 4 bases. Germline CDR1 and CDR2: SGHRS and YFSETQ. The CDR3 spans 14 residues. The CDR3 here is CASSLGQGAETQYF. The CDR3 bases are TGCGCCAGCAGCTTGGGACAGGGGGCAGAGACCCAGTACTTC.

The rearrangement joins TRBV2 to TRBJ2-5; the match to TRBD1 covers 9 bases. CDR3 length: 13 amino acids. The V gene's germline CDR1 is SNHLY and CDR2 FYNNEI. Trimming removed 5 bases from V and 4 bases from J; junction bases left unmatched: 2. The CDR3 nucleotides are TGTGCCAGCAGTAACAGGGGGCGAGAGACCCAGTACTTC. Its translation is CASSNRGRETQYF.

The V call is TRBV14, the J call TRBJ1-5; D is unclear. CDR1 is SGHDN, CDR2 FVKESK, per germline. The CDR3 runs to 13 residues. V lost 4 bases, J lost 4 bases, and 8 bases lay in between. As DNA, the CDR3 is TGTGCCAGCAGCCTCGGACTGAATCAGCCCCAGCATTTT. Translating it yields CASSLGLNQPQHF.

DNA of the CDR3: TGTGCCACCAGCTTTCATGCAGGGTATAATTCACCCCTCCACTTT. It is translated as CATSFHAGYNSPLHF. This rearrangement joins TRBV15 to TRBJ1-6, with a weak D call TRBD1 (5 bases). V lost 5 bases and J 4 bases, leaving 12 bases between the germline ends. The CDR3 contains 15 residues. Germline V gives CDR1 LNHNV, CDR2 YYDKDF (reference sequence).

J is TRBJ1-2 and V is TRBV29-1, with 10 bases that match TRBD1. CDR1 SQVTM and CDR2 ANQGSEA come from the germline V gene. V shed 4 bases and J 6 bases; nucleotides not matched to a gene: 8. The CDR3 contains 14 residues. The CDR3 region is CSVATGTGAHGYTF. The CDR3 region has the DNA TGCAGCGTTGCGACCGGGACAGGGGCCCATGGCTACACCTTC.

V is TRBV15 and J is TRBJ1-1; D perhaps matches TRBD1 (6 bases). V lost 1 base, J lost 3 bases, and 15 bases lay in between. Per germline, CDR1 LNHNV and CDR2 YYDKDF (reference sequence). The CDR3 sequence is 16 residues long. CDR3: CATSRGGGGGDTEAFF. Here the CDR3 DNA reads TGTGCCACCAGCAGAGGAGGGGGTGGTGGGGACACTGAAGCTTTCTTT.

J is TRBJ1-2 and V is TRBV5-1, with TRBD1 identical over 9 bases. This CDR3 spans 13 amino acids. Germline assignment: CDR1 SGHRS and CDR2 YFSETQ. V gave up 4 bases and J gave up 4 bases; unmatched junction bases: 2. CDR3 region: CASSGQGSYGYTF. The CDR3 coding sequence is TGCGCCAGCAGCGGACAGGGGTCCTATGGCTACACCTTC.

Turning to this clone: Other DNA sequences in this sample translate to the same CDR3. The chain is built from TRBV5-1 and TRBJ2-3; 7 bases fit TRBD2. The CDR3 length is 14 residues. J lost 3 bases, V lost 3 bases, and 4 bases had no gene match. Germline CDR1 reads SGHRS; CDR2 reads YFSETQ. The CDR3 DNA follows: TGCGCCAGCAGCTCCGGACTAGTAACAGATACGCAGTATTTT. Protein sequence: CASSSGLVTDTQYF.

This chain uses TRBV9 with TRBJ2-3; D is ambiguous. V lost 5 bases to trimming and J lost 2 bases, with 9 bases between them. The CDR3 consists of 13 residues. Per the germline V gene, CDR1 is SGDLS and CDR2 is YYNGEE. Written as DNA, the CDR3 is TGTGCCAGCAGTCGCGAGGACACAGATACGCAGTATTTT. Translated: CASSREDTDTQYF. Supplemented by reference TRBV9 and TRBJ2-3, the full variable domain reads DSGVTQTPKHLITATGQRVTLRCSPRSGDLSVYWYQQSLDQGLQFLIQYYNGEERAKGNILERFSAQQFPDLHSELNLSSLELGDSALYFCASSREDTDTQYFGPGTRLTVL.

V is TRBV24-1 and J is TRBJ2-7; perhaps TRBD1 as D (7 bases). The germline V gene has CDR1 KGHDR and CDR2 SFDVKD. The CDR3 is 15 residues long. V was clipped by 9 bases and J by 1 base, with 18 bases between them. DNA for the CDR3: TGTGCCACCTTTGCTGGGCAGGGGGGTTCCTACGAGCAGTACTTC. The encoded protein is CATFAGQGGSYEQYF.

CDR3 loop: CASSSPRLEGRETQYF. DNA for the CDR3: TGTGCCAGCAGCTCCCCGCGCCTGGAGGGCCGAGAGACCCAGTACTTC. This chain links TRBV7-2 with TRBJ2-5; TRBD2 might be the D (6 bases). This CDR3 is built from 16 residues. Trimming took 4 bases from V and 4 from J, leaving 19 bases between them. Germline lookup yields CDR1 SGHTA and CDR2 FQGNSA.